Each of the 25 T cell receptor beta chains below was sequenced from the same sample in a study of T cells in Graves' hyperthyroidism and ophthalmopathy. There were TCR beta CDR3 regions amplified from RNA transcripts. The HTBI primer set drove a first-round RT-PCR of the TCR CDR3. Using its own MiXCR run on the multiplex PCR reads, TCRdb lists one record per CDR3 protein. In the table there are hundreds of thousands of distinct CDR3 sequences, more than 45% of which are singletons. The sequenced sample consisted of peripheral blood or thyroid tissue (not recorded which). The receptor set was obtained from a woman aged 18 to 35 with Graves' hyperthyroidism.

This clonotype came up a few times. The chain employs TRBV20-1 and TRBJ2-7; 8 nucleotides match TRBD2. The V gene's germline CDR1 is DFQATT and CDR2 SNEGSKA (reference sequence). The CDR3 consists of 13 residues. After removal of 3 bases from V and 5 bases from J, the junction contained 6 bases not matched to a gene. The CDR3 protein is CSASISGTNEQYF. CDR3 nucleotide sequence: TGCAGTGCTAGCATTAGCGGGACCAACGAGCAGTACTTC.

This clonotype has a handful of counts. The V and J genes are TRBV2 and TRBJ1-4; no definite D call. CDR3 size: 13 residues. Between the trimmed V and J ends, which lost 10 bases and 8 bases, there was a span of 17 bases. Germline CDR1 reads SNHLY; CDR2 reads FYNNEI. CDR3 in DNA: TGTGCCACTAATGGCTACGGAGGGGAAAAACTGTTTTTT. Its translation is CATNGYGGEKLFF. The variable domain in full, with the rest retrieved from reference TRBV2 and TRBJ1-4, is EPEVTQTPSHQVTQMGQEVILRCVPISNHLYFYWYRQILGQKVEFLVSFYNNEISEKSEIFDDQFSVERPDGSNFTLKIRSTKLEDSAMYFCATNGYGGEKLFFGSGTQLSVL.

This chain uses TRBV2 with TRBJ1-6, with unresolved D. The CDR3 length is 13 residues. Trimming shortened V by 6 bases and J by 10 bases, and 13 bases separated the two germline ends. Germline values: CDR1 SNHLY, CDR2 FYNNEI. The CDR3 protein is CASSQDMRSPLHF. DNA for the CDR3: TGTGCCAGCAGCCAAGATATGAGATCACCCCTCCACTTT. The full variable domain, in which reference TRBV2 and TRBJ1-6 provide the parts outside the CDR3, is EPEVTQTPSHQVTQMGQEVILRCVPISNHLYFYWYRQILGQKVEFLVSFYNNEISEKSEIFDDQFSVERPDGSNFTLKIRSTKLEDSAMYFCASSQDMRSPLHFGNGTRLTVT.

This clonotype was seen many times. The CDR3 is CSERAPQETQYF. CDR3 DNA sequence: TGCAGCGAGAGGGCGCCACAAGAGACCCAGTACTTC. The chain links TRBV29-1 to TRBJ2-5; a weak D match, TRBD2 (5 bases). The V gene lost 7 bases and the J gene lost 2 bases, with 11 bases spanning the gap. CDR3 length: 12 residues. Germline V gene data show CDR1 as SQVTM and CDR2 as ANQGSEA.

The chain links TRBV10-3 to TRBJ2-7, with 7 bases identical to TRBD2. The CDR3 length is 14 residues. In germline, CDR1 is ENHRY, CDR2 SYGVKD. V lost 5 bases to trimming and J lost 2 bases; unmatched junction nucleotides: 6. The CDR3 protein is CAISTGGSAYEQYF. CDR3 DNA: TGTGCCATCAGTACGGGGGGTTCCGCCTACGAGCAGTACTTC.

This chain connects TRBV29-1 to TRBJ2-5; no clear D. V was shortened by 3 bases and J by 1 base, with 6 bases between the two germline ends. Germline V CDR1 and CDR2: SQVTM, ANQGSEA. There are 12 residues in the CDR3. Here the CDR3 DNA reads TGCAGCGTTGAGGCTAGCCAAGAGACCCAGTACTTC. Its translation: CSVEASQETQYF. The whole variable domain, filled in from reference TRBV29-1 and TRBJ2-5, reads SAVISQKPSRDICQRGTSLTIQCQVDSQVTMMFWYRQQPGQSLTLIATANQGSEATYESGFVIDKFPISRPNLTFSTLTVSNMSPEDSSIYLCSVEASQETQYFGPGTRLLVL.

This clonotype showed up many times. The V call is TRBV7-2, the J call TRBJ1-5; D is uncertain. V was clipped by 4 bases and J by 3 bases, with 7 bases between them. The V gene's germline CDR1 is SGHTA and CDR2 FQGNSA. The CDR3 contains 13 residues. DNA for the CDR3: TGTGCCAGCAGCTCCGACATCAATCAGCCCCAGCATTTT. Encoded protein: CASSSDINQPQHF.

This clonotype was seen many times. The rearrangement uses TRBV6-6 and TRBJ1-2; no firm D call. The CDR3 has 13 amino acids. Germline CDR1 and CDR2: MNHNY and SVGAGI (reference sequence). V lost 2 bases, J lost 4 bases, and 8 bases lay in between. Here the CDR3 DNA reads TGTGCCAGCAGTTACGGGCAGTCCTATGGCTACACCTTC. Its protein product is CASSYGQSYGYTF.

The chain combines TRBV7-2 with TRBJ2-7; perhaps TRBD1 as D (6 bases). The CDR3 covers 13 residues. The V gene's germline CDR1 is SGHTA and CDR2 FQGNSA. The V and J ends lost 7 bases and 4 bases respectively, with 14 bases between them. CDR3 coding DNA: TGTGCCAGCAACACCAGGGGTCGTTACGAGCAGTACTTC. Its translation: CASNTRGRYEQYF.

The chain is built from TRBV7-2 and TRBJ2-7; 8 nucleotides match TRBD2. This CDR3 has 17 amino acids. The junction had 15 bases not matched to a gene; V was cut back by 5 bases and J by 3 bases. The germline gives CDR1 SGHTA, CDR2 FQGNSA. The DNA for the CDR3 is TGTGCCAGCAGCGGAGAGGGACACAGCGGGAGACTCTACGAGCAGTACTTC. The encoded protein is CASSGEGHSGRLYEQYF.

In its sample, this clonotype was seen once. Here the CDR3 reads CASSHRVSGQSSYEQYF. CDR3 coding DNA: TGTGCCAGCAGCCACCGGGTGAGCGGGCAGAGCTCCTACGAGCAGTACTTC. The genes are TRBV7-2 and TRBJ2-7; weak D call: TRBD2 (6 bases). Germline CDR1 reads SGHTA; CDR2 reads FQGNSA. Trimming stripped 5 bases from V and 0 bases from J, with 20 bases between. The CDR3 has 17 residues. Full variable domain (outside the CDR3, taken from reference TRBV7-2 and TRBJ2-7): GAGVSQSPSNKVTEKGKDVELRCDPISGHTALYWYRQSLGQGLEFLIYFQGNSAPDKSGLPSDRFSAERTGGSVSTLTIQRTQQEDSAVYLCASSHRVSGQSSYEQYFGPGTRLTVT.

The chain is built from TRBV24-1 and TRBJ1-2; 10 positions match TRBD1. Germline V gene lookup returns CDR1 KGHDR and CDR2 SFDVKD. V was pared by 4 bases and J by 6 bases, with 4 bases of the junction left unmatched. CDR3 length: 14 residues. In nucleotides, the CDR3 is TGTGCCACCAGTGAGGGGACAGGGGTAAATGGCTACACCTTC. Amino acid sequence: CATSEGTGVNGYTF.

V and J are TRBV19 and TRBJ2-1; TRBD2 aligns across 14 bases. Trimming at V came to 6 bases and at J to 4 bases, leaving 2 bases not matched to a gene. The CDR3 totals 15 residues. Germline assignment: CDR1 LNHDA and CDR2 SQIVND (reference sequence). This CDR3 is CASSRLAGGYNEQFF. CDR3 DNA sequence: TGTGCCAGTAGCAGACTAGCGGGAGGGTACAATGAGCAGTTCTTC. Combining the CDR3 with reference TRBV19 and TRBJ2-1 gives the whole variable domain DGGITQSPKYLFRKEGQNVTLSCEQNLNHDAMYWYRQDPGQGLRLIYYSQIVNDFQKGDIAEGYSVSREKKESFPLTVTSAQKNPTAFYLCASSRLAGGYNEQFFGPGTRLTVL.

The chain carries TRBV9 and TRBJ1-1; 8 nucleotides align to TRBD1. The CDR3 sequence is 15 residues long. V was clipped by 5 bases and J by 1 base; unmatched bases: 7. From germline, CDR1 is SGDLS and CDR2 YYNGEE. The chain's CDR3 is CASSGLGQENTEAFF. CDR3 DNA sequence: TGTGCCAGCAGTGGGTTGGGACAGGAGAACACTGAAGCTTTCTTT.

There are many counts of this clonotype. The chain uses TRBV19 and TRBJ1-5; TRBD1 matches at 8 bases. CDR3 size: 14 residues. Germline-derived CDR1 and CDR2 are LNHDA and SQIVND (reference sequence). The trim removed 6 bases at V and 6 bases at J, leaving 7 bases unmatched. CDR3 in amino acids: CASSPDRASQPQHF. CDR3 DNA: TGTGCCAGTAGCCCGGACAGGGCCAGTCAGCCCCAGCATTTT.

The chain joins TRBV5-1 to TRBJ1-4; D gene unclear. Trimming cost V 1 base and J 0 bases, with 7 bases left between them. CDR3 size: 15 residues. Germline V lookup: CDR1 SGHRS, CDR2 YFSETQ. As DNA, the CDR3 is TGCGCCAGCAGCTTGTCCCAGACAACTAATGAAAAACTGTTTTTT. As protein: CASSLSQTTNEKLFF. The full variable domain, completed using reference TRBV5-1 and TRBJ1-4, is KAGVTQTPRYLIKTRGQQVTLSCSPISGHRSVSWYQQTPGQGLQFLFEYFSETQRNKGNFPGRFSGRQFSNSRSEMNVSTLELGDSALYLCASSLSQTTNEKLFFGSGTQLSVL.

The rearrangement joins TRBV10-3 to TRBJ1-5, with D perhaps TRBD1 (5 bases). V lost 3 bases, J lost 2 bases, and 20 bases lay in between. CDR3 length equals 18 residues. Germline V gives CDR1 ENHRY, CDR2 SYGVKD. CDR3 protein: CAISERAPWEGGNQPQHF. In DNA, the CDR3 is TGTGCCATCAGTGAACGGGCCCCATGGGAAGGGGGCAATCAGCCCCAGCATTTT.

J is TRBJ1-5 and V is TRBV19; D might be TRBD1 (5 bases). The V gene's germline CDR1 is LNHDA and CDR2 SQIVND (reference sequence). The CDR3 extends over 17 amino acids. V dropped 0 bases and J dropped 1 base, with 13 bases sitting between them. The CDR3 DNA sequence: TGTGCCAGTAGTATAGATGGGGGAGGGCGAAGCAATCAGCCCCAGCATTTT. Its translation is CASSIDGGGRSNQPQHF.

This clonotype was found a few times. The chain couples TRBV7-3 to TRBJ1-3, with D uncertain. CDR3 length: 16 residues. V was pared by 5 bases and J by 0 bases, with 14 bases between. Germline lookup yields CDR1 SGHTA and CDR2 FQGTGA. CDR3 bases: TGTGCCAGCAGCCAAGATCTTGGCAGCTCTGGAAACACCATATATTTT. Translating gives CASSQDLGSSGNTIYF.

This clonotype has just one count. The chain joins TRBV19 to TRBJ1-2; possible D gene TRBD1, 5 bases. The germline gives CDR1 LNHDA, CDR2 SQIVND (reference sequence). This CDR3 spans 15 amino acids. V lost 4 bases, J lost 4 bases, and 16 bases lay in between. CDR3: CASSKYTGSSYGYTF. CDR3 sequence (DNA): TGTGCCAGTAGTAAATACACAGGATCCTCCTATGGCTACACCTTC.

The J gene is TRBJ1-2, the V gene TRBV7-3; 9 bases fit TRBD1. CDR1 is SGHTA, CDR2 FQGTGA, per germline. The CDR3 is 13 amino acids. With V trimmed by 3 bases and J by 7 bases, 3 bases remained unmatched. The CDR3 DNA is TGTGCCAGCAGCTTCACAGGGGGCTCTGGCTACACCTTC. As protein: CASSFTGGSGYTF.

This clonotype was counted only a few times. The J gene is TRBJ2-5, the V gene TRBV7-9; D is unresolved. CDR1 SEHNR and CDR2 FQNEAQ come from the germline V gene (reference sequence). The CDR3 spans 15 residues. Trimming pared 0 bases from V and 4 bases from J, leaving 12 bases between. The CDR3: CASSLASSSRETQYF. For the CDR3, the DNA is TGTGCCAGCAGCTTAGCGAGTAGCAGTAGAGAGACCCAGTACTTC.

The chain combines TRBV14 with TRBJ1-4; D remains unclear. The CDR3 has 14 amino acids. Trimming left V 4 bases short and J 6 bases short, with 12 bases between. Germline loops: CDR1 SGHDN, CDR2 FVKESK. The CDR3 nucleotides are TGTGCCAGCAGCCGACATCGGCGTCATGAAAAACTGTTTTTT. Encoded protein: CASSRHRRHEKLFF. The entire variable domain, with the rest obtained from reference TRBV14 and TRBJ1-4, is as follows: EAGVTQFPSHSVIEKGQTVTLRCDPISGHDNLYWYRRVMGKEIKFLLHFVKESKQDESGMPNNRFLAERTGGTYSTLKVQPAELEDSGVYFCASSRHRRHEKLFFGSGTQLSVL.

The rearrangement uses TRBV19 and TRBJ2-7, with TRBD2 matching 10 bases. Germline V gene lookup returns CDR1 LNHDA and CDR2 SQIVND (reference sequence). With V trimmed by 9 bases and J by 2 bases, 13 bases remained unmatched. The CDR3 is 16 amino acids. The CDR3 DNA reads TGTGCCAGCAGCTTAGCAGTGGGACTAGCGCCCTACGAGCAGTACTTC. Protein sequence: CASSLAVGLAPYEQYF.

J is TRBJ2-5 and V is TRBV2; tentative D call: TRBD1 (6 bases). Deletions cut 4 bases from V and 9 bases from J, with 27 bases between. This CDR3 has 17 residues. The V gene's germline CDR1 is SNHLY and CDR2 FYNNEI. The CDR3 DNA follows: TGTGCCAGCAGTGGTCCCAGGGATCTACCAACCAGGGGTCCCCAGTACTTC. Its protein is CASSGPRDLPTRGPQYF.